Below, one T cell receptor (beta chain) is given with its context. The target antigen is unknown. This sample was included in a study of cytomegalovirus exposure and HLA in healthy donors. Germline V CDR1 and CDR2: SSHAT, FNYEAQ (reference sequence). This CDR3 contains 13 residues. TCRdb keeps only in-frame clones here, not all; method: immunoSEQ multiplex PCR. This sample has tens of thousands of clones; around 95% occur once, and the top ten carry around 1.5%. Regarding the study as a whole: A subsequent analysis found that TCR clusters from the first cohort also tended to co-occur in the approximately 110 validation repertoires, with about 93% of cluster scores above 0.

This chain uses TRBV7-7 with TRBJ2-3; 8 bases line up with TRBD1. The specimen was PBMCs. The source of this sequence is a man aged 18 to 29 in good health and CMV-seropositive. The CDR3 reads CAVGQGHTDTQYF. The CDR3 DNA reads TGTGCAGTCGGACAGGGACACACAGATACGCAGTATTTT. The full variable domain, completed using reference TRBV7-7 and TRBJ2-3, is GAGVSQSPRYKVTKRGQDVTLRCDPISSHATLYWYQQALGQGPEFLTYFNYEAQPDKSGLPSDRFSAERPEGSISTLTIQRTEQRDSAMYRCAVGQGHTDTQYFGPGTRLTVL.